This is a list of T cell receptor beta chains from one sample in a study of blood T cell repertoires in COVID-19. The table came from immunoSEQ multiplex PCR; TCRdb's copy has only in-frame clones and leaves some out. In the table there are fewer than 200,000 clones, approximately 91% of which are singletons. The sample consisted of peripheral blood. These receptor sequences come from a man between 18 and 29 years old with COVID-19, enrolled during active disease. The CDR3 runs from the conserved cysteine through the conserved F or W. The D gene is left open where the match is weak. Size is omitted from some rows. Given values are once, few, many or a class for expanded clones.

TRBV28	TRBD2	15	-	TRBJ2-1	CAILRTSGRAGEQFF
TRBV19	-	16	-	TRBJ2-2	CASSIGQAIYTGELFF
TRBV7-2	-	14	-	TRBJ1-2	CASSGGWGDYGYTF
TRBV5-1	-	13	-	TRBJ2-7	CASSATGVYEQYF
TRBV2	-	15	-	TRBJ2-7	CASSQTGTFSYEQYF
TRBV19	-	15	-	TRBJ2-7	CASSIEASSRSEQYF
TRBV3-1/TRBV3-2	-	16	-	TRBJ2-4	CASSQVRGKAKNIQYF
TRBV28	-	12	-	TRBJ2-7	CASSPPPGEQYF
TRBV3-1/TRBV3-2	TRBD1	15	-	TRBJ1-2	CASSQWDRIIYGYTF
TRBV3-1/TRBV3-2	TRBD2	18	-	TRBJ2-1	CASSQAAGVLDSYNEQFF
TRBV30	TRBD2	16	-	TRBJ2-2	CAWSGGLAGGPGELFF
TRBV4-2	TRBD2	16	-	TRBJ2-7	CASSQEPGGLAGEQYF
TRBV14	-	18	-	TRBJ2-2	CASSRDWRGRKNTGELFF
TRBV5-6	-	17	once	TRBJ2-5	CASSLLQGHTVRETQYF
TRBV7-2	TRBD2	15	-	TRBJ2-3	CASSLALAVGDTQYF
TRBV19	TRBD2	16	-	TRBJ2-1	CASKRLAGGPRDEQFF
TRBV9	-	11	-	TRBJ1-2	CASSVGQWLTF
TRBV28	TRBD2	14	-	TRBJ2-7	CASKTSGSTDEQYF
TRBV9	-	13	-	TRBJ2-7	CASSGRTVDEQYF
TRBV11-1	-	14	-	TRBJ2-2	CASSPSLVPGELFF
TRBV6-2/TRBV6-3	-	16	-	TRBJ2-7	CASSYRLVGGPGEQYF
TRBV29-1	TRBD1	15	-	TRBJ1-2	CSVEGRTGKRYGYTF
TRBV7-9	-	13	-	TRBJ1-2	CASSLEVEGGYTF
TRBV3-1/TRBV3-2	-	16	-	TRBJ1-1	CASSQDPRGLDTEAFF
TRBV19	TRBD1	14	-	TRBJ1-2	CASSPRDRYYGYTF
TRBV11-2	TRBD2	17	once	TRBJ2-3	CASSPGVGGSIPDTQYF
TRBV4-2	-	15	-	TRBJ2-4	CASSLTGREKNIQYF
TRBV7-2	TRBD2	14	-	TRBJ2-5	CASSLEWREETQYF
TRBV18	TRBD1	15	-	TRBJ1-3	CASSYGQGPGNTIYF
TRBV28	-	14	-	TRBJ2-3	CASSLVRDTDTQYF
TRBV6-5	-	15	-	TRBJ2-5	CASSPQAMGRETQYF
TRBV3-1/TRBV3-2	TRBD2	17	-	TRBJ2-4	CASSQDGRSLAGNIQYF
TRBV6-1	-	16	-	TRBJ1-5	CASSASRGASNQPQHF
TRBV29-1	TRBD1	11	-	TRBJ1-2	CSVGGQKGYTF
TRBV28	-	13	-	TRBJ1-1	CASSPTKNTEAFF
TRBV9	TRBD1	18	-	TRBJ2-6	CASSFTGTGPAGANVLTF
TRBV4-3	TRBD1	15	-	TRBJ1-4	CASSQNRGLNEKLLF
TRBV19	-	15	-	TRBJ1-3	CASSISGSSGNTIYF
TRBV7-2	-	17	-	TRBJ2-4	CASSLQWAGRIKNIQYF
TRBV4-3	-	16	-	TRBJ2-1	CASSQERQVYSQGQFF
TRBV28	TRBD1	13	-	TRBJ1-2	CASSLPGGDGYTF
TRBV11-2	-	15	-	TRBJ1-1	CASSPVVRSVTEAFF
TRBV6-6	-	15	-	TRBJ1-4	CASSYLTATNEKLLF
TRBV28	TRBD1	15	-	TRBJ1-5	CATTPDRAFNQPQHF
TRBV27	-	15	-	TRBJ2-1	CASRETLSSYNEQFF
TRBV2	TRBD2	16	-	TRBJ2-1	CASSRLADTSYNEQFF
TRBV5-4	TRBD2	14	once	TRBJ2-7	CASSGGVSSYEQYF
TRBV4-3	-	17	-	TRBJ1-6	CASSQAPPGVNNSPLHF
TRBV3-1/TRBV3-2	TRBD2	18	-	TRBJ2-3	CASSQDQETSGRTDTQYF
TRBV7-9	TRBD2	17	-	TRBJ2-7	CASSSIRSGRSSYEQYF